This T cell receptor beta chain stems from a study of identical twins. TCRdb reanalysed the 5' RACE reads using MiXCR and keeps one entry per CDR3 protein. The table records some 560,000 distinct CDR3 sequences, around 9.6% of them present only once. These same data were also listed under a study on yellow fever vaccine responses in identical twins.

The TCR originated in a woman between 18 and 30 years old in good health. Material for sequencing was PBMCs.

CDR3 sequence reads: CASSRDGPSGANVLTF. CDR3 nucleotide sequence: TGTGCCAGCAGCCGGGACGGGCCCTCTGGGGCCAACGTCCTGACTTTC. The chain is built from TRBV6-4 and TRBJ2-6; D could derive from TRBD1 or TRBD2 (5 bases each). The CDR3 loop spans 16 amino acids. V was cut by 6 bases and J by 0 bases, with 12 bases left in between. Germline values: CDR1 MRHNA, CDR2 SNTAGT.